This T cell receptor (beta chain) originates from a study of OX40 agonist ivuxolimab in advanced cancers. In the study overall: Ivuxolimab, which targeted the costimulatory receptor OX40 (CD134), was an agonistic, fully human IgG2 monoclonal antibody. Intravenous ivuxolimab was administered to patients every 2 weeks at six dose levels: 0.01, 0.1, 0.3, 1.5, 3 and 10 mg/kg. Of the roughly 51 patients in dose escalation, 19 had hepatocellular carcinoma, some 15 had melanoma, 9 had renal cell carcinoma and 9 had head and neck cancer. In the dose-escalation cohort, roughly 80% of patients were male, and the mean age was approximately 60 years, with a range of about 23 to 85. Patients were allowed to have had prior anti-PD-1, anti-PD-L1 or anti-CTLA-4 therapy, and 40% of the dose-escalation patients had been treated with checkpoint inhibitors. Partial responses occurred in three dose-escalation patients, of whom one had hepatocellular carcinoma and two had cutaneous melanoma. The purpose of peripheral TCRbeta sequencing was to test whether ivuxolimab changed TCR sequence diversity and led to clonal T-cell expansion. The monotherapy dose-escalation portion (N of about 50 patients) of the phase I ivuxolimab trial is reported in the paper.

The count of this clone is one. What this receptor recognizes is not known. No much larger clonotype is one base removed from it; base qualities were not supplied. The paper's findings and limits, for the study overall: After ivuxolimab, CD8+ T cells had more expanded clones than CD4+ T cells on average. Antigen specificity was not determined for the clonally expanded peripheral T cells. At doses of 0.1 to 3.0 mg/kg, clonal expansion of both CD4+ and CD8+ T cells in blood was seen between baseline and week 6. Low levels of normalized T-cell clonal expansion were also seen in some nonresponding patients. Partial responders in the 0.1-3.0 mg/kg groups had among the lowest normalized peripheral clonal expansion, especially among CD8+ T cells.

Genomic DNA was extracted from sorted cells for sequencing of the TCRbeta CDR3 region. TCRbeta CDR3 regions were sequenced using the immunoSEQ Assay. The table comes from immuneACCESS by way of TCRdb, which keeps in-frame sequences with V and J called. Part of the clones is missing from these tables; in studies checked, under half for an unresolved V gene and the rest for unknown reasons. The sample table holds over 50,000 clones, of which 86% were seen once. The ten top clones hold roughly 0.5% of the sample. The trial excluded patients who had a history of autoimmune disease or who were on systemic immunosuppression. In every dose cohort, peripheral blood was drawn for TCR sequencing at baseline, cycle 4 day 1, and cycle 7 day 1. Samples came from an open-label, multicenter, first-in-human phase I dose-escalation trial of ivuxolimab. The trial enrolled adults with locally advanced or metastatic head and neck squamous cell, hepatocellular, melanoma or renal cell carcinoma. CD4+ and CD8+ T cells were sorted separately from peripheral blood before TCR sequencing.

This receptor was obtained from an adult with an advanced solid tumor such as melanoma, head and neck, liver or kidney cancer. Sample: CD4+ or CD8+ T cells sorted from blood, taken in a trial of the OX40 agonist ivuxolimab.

The CDR3 loop reads CASRGGGANVLTF. Read as DNA, the sequence is TGTGCCAGCAGGGGCGGTGGGGCCAACGTCCTGACTTTC. The chain is assembled from TRBV6-1 and TRBJ2-6; there is no confident call for the D gene. From cysteine to phenylalanine, the CDR3 is 13 amino acids long. Only the CDR3 DNA stays, 39 bases, in frame from base 1. CDR1 MNHNS and CDR2 SASEGT were looked up in the germline V gene. V is reduced by 6 bases and J by 3 bases, leaving a spacing of 6 bases between them.